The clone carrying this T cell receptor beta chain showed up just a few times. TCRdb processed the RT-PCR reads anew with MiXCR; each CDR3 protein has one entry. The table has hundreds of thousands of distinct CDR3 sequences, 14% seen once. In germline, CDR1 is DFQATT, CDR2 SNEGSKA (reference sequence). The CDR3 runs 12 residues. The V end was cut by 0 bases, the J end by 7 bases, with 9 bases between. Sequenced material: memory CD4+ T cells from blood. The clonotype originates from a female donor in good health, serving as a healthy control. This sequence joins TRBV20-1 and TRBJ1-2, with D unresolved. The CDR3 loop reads CSARDQAAGYTF. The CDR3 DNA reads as TGCAGTGCTAGAGATCAAGCGGCTGGCTACACCTTC.